Below are 4 T cell receptor beta chains sequenced from a single sample in a study of CD8+CD57+ T cells in acquired aplastic anemia. The authors sequenced patients whose flow cytometry had shown CD8+CD57+ cell expansion. TCR beta VDJ and CDR3 were profiled, and genomic DNA was the template. MiXCR, run by TCRdb on the reads, gives a single entry per CDR3 protein. The sample lists more than 70,000 distinct CDR3 sequences, around 70% occurring once. Sequencing was done on a sample of sorted CD4+, CD8+, or CD8+CD57+ T cells (not recorded which) from PBMCs. Receptors originate from a human donor with aplastic anemia.

This clonotype was recorded once. This CDR3 is CSVLGRGGGYTF. For the CDR3, the DNA is TGCAGTGTTCTCGGCAGGGGGGGTGGCTACACCTTC. The V and J genes are TRBV20-1 and TRBJ1-2, with 7 positions matching TRBD1. V shed 7 bases, J shed 7 bases, and the junction held 9 bases outside the gene matches. From germline, CDR1 is DFQATT and CDR2 SNEGSKA (reference sequence). This CDR3 is built from 12 residues.

This clonotype showed up many times. The V call is TRBV12-3 or TRBV12-4, the J call TRBJ1-1, with 8 bases that match TRBD1. V gave up 3 bases and J gave up 10 bases; unmatched junction bases: 10. The CDR3 runs to 14 residues. The CDR3 spells CASSLIRDRSAAFF. In DNA, the CDR3 is TGTGCCAGCAGTTTGATACGGGACAGGAGTGCAGCTTTCTTT.

The chain has TRBV2 and TRBJ1-2; D is unresolved. The CDR3 is 11 amino acids. Trimming cost V 1 base and J 5 bases, with 2 bases left between them. Germline V CDR1 and CDR2: SNHLY, FYNNEI. CDR3 sequence (DNA): TGTGCCAGCAGTGAAGAGTATGGCTACACCTTC. Amino acid sequence: CASSEEYGYTF.

In its sample, this clonotype was seen a few times. V gene TRBV25-1 combines with J gene TRBJ2-7, with 7 bases that match TRBD1. Germline loops: CDR1 MGHDK, CDR2 SYGVNS. This CDR3 has 15 residues. V shed 5 bases, J shed 5 bases, and the junction held 12 bases outside the gene matches. The CDR3 nucleotides read TGTGCCAGCAGTTCCTTCCTGACCACAGGGGACGAGCAGTACTTC. It yields the protein CASSSFLTTGDEQYF.